A single sample is the source of the 25 T cell receptor beta chains below, sequenced in a study of regulatory T cells in long-lasting Graves disease. Time point defined: newly diagnosed GD, antithyroid drugs for less than 3 months. The TCR library was made from RNA extracted from PBMCs. CDR3-region Arm-PCR and iRepertoire HTBI primers produced the TCR beta libraries. TCRdb re-derived calls from the multiplex PCR reads in MiXCR, one entry per CDR3 protein. Of 400,000 to 500,000 distinct CDR3 sequences detected, around 17% appear once; the ten largest clones hold roughly 23%. The same sample was also used in a study of T cells in Graves' hyperthyroidism and ophthalmopathy.

Source: peripheral blood mononuclear cells (PBMCs), taken at new diagnosis, from a patient treated with antithyroid drugs. The receptor set was obtained from a woman younger than 35 with Graves disease.

This clonotype was counted only a few times. The V gene is TRBV28, the J gene TRBJ1-5; tentative D call: TRBD1 (6 bases). The length of the CDR3 is 17 residues. Per germline, CDR1 MDHEN and CDR2 SYDVKM. The V and J ends lost 3 bases and 3 bases respectively, with 18 bases between them. The CDR3 DNA reads as TGTGCCAGCAGTTTTTTTTCAAGGGGGGACCTCAATCAGCCCCAGCATTTT. Amino acids: CASSFFSRGDLNQPQHF.

This clonotype came up many times. The genes are TRBV12-3 or TRBV12-4 and TRBJ1-5; possibly TRBD1 for D (5 bases). The CDR3 is made up of 13 amino acids. Trimming took 3 bases from V and 5 from J, leaving 8 bases between them. In nucleotides, the CDR3 is TGTGCCAGCAGTTTCGGGGCTCATCAGCCCCAGCATTTT. Its protein product is CASSFGAHQPQHF.

This clonotype was seen ten or more times. This chain connects TRBV12-3 or TRBV12-4 to TRBJ2-3; 11 bases fit TRBD2. The CDR3 is made up of 16 amino acids. With 2 bases clipped from V and 5 bases from J, the junction kept 6 bases outside the gene matches. The CDR3 sequence: CASSLYTSGRGDTQYF. The CDR3 DNA follows: TGTGCCAGCAGTTTATATACTAGCGGGAGAGGAGATACGCAGTATTTT.

In its sample, this clonotype was seen a few times. The chain employs TRBV5-6 and TRBJ1-2; a possible D gene is TRBD1 (6 bases). This CDR3 region has 14 residues. V was clipped by 1 base and J by 3 bases, with 10 bases between them. Germline CDR1 is SGHDT and CDR2 is YYEEEE. The DNA for the CDR3 is TGTGCCAGCAGCTTGAACAGGGAGGACTATGGCTACACCTTC. It specifies CASSLNREDYGYTF.

The J gene is TRBJ1-5, the V gene TRBV4-1; 9 bases are shared with TRBD1. V lost 0 bases to trimming and J lost 5 bases; unmatched junction nucleotides: 5. The germline gives CDR1 MGHRA, CDR2 YSYEKL. The CDR3 is 16 amino acids. The CDR3 DNA sequence: TGCGCCAGCAGCCAAGAAACCGGGACAGGGCATCAGCCCCAGCATTTT. As protein: CASSQETGTGHQPQHF.

The sample holds many counts of this clonotype. This sequence joins TRBV28 and TRBJ2-1, with D possibly being TRBD1 (6 bases). The germline CDR1 and CDR2 sequences are MDHEN and SYDVKM. The V and J ends lost 5 bases and 0 bases respectively, with 14 bases between them. The length of the CDR3 is 16 residues. The CDR3 spells CASSTGKVSSYNEQFF. The CDR3 DNA sequence: TGTGCCAGCAGTACAGGGAAGGTGAGCTCCTACAATGAGCAGTTCTTC.

This clonotype was recorded at least ten times. This sequence joins TRBV12-3 or TRBV12-4 and TRBJ2-7; D possibly corresponds to TRBD2 (6 bases). The CDR3 loop spans 14 amino acids. V was shortened by 5 bases and J by 3 bases, with 14 bases between the two germline ends. CDR3 loop: CASSRTGRHYEQYF. The CDR3 nucleotides are TGTGCCAGCAGTCGGACCGGGAGACACTACGAGCAGTACTTC.

This clonotype was seen at least ten times. The chain is built from TRBV29-1 and TRBJ2-7, with a possible D match to TRBD2 (5 bases). The germline gives CDR1 SQVTM, CDR2 ANQGSEA. V gave up 4 bases and J gave up 4 bases, with 14 bases separating them. The CDR3 has 13 residues. As DNA, the CDR3 is TGCAGCGTTGGGTTTTTATCGGGGTACGAGCAGTACTTC. Translating gives CSVGFLSGYEQYF.

The table lists this clonotype with a few counts. The chain couples TRBV7-9 to TRBJ2-4, with 9 bases matching TRBD2. The CDR3 length is 15 residues. Germline loops: CDR1 SEHNR, CDR2 FQNEAQ (reference sequence). Trimming took 1 base from V and 7 from J; bases not matched to a gene: 5. The CDR3 spells CASSLGGLAPNIQYF. The CDR3 nucleotides are TGTGCCAGCAGCTTAGGGGGACTAGCCCCCAACATTCAGTACTTC. The full variable domain, in which reference TRBV7-9 and TRBJ2-4 provide the parts outside the CDR3, is DTGVSQNPRHKITKRGQNVTFRCDPISEHNRLYWYRQTLGQGPEFLTYFQNEAQLEKSRLLSDRFSAERPKGSFSTLEIQRTEQGDSAMYLCASSLGGLAPNIQYFGAGTRLSVL.

This chain joins TRBV11-2 and TRBJ2-5; 8 bases line up with TRBD2. Germline V gives CDR1 SGHAT, CDR2 FQNNGV. With 0 bases clipped from V and 5 bases from J, the junction kept 8 bases outside the gene matches. This CDR3 is 16 amino acids long. CDR3 residues: CASSLELGRAFETQYF. In DNA, the CDR3 is TGTGCCAGCAGCTTAGAGCTCGGGAGGGCCTTTGAGACCCAGTACTTC.

This sequence joins TRBV18 and TRBJ2-1, with 7 bases identical to TRBD1. Germline CDR1 reads KGHSH; CDR2 reads LQKENI. The V gene end was trimmed by 4 bases and the J gene end by 9 bases; junction bases not matched to a gene: 15. The CDR3 sequence is 16 residues long. The CDR3 bases are TGTGCCAGCTCACACGTCTCCGGGACAGTGAGTGGTGAGCAGTTCTTC. Amino acid sequence: CASSHVSGTVSGEQFF.

The chain combines TRBV20-1 with TRBJ2-1; TRBD2 matches 13 bases. The germline V gene has CDR1 DFQATT and CDR2 SNEGSKA (reference sequence). V was clipped by 7 bases and J by 0 bases; unmatched bases: 9. The CDR3 consists of 17 residues. CDR3 residues: CSVLGLAGKGSYNEQFF. The CDR3 DNA reads as TGCAGTGTATTGGGACTAGCGGGAAAAGGCTCCTACAATGAGCAGTTCTTC.

A few counts support this clonotype. This chain connects TRBV16 to TRBJ2-3; 7 bases line up with TRBD1. The CDR3 loop spans 14 amino acids. Germline V gene sequence: CDR1 KGHSY, CDR2 FQNENV. The J segment lost 2 bases and the V segment lost 7 bases, leaving 6 bases of the junction unmatched. The CDR3 loop reads CASKKGATTDTQYF. For the CDR3, the DNA is TGTGCCAGCAAGAAGGGGGCCACCACAGATACGCAGTATTTT.

This clonotype was found many times. The chain links TRBV4-1 to TRBJ2-5, with TRBD2 matching 12 bases. The CDR3 extends over 17 amino acids. CDR1 and CDR2 (germline): MGHRA, YSYEKL. With 4 bases clipped from V and 2 bases from J, the junction kept 8 bases outside the gene matches. The CDR3 nucleotides read TGCGCCAGCAGCCGCTACGGGACTAGCGGGTTTCAAGAGACCCAGTACTTC. Translated: CASSRYGTSGFQETQYF.

This clonotype showed up many times. The V and J genes are TRBV12-3 or TRBV12-4 and TRBJ1-2; tentatively, D is TRBD1 (6 bases). Trimming removed 3 bases at V and 7 bases at J, with 9 bases between. The CDR3 loop spans 12 amino acids. The CDR3 loop reads CASSLGAFGYTF. The CDR3 DNA follows: TGTGCCAGCAGTTTGGGGGCCTTTGGCTACACCTTC.

The chain couples TRBV28 to TRBJ2-7; 11 positions agree with TRBD2. This CDR3 is built from 14 residues. Germline CDR1 reads MDHEN; CDR2 reads SYDVKM. V shed 7 bases, J shed 3 bases, and the junction held 5 bases outside the gene matches. The CDR3 coding sequence is TGTGCCAGCAAGCTGACTAGCGGGATCTACGAGCAGTACTTC. Translating gives CASKLTSGIYEQYF. Based on the CDR3 plus reference TRBV28 and TRBJ2-7, the full variable domain is DVKVTQSSRYLVKRTGEKVFLECVQDMDHENMFWYRQDPGLGLRLIYFSYDVKMKEKGDIPEGYSVSREKKERFSLILESASTNQTSMYLCASKLTSGIYEQYFGPGTRLTVT.

The chain combines TRBV25-1 with TRBJ2-1; 8 bases line up with TRBD2. V dropped 7 bases and J dropped 5; count of bases not matched to a gene: 7. CDR1 and CDR2 from the germline V gene are MGHDK and SYGVNS. The CDR3 extends over 14 amino acids. For the CDR3, the DNA is TGTGCCAGCATGTTGGCGGGAGGAAACAATGAGCAGTTCTTC. It codes for CASMLAGGNNEQFF.

The gene calls are TRBV12-3 or TRBV12-4 and TRBJ1-5; D call uncertain. The CDR3 sequence is 13 residues long. V lost 5 bases, J lost 5 bases, and 10 bases lay in between. CDR3 nucleotides: TGTGCCAGCAGTATCACAAGATATCAGCCCCAGCATTTT. Residues: CASSITRYQPQHF.

This clonotype was seen repeatedly, ten times or more. The J gene is TRBJ2-2, the V gene TRBV18; D gene ambiguous. Germline V gene data show CDR1 as KGHSH and CDR2 as LQKENI. The CDR3 covers 16 residues. The V and J ends lost 0 bases and 4 bases respectively, with 12 bases between them. The CDR3 region is CASSPPKASTTGELFF. The CDR3 DNA follows: TGTGCCAGCTCACCACCAAAGGCTTCAACCACCGGGGAGCTGTTTTTT.

V usage is TRBV4-3 and J usage is TRBJ1-1, with unresolved D. CDR1 and CDR2 (germline): LGHNA, YSLEER. Trimming shortened V by 0 bases and J by 3 bases, and 11 bases separated the two germline ends. The CDR3 is 15 amino acids. For the CDR3, the DNA is TGCGCCAGCAGCCAAGATCCAGCGGCAGACACTGAAGCTTTCTTT. Translating gives CASSQDPAADTEAFF.

This clonotype was observed many times. The chain is built from TRBV28 and TRBJ2-3; the D is unclear. The germline CDR1 and CDR2 sequences are MDHEN and SYDVKM. V gave up 4 bases and J gave up 6 bases, with 8 bases separating them. CDR3 length: 12 amino acids. The CDR3: CASSSYGDTQYF. CDR3 in DNA: TGTGCCAGCAGTTCGTACGGGGATACGCAGTATTTT. Full variable domain (missing parts from reference TRBV28 and TRBJ2-3): DVKVTQSSRYLVKRTGEKVFLECVQDMDHENMFWYRQDPGLGLRLIYFSYDVKMKEKGDIPEGYSVSREKKERFSLILESASTNQTSMYLCASSSYGDTQYFGPGTRLTVL.

With regard to this clonotype: At one end, the junction sequence differs from germline, possibly due to a read error. This chain uses TRBV13 with TRBJ2-1, with 7 bases aligning to TRBD1. Germline V gives CDR1 PRHDT, CDR2 FYEKMQ (reference sequence). The length of the CDR3 is 15 residues. The CDR3: CASSLDRESCNEQFF. CDR3 DNA sequence: TGTGCCAGCAGCCTAGACAGGGAATCCTGCAATGAGCAGTTCTTC.

This clonotype came up many times. The chain employs TRBV7-2 and TRBJ1-5; D is uncertain. V dropped 1 base and J dropped 5 bases, with 6 bases sitting between them. This CDR3 contains 13 residues. CDR1 and CDR2 from the germline V gene are SGHTA and FQGNSA. The CDR3 DNA follows: TGTGCCAGCAGCTTAGTCGGAGATCAGCCCCAGCATTTT. This sequence encodes CASSLVGDQPQHF.

This clonotype was observed many times. The CDR3 here is CASSQPRLGHNEQFF. CDR3 bases: TGTGCCAGCAGCCAGCCAAGGTTAGGGCACAATGAGCAGTTCTTC. The chain combines TRBV3-1 with TRBJ2-1; D gene uncertain. CDR1 LGHDT and CDR2 YNNKEL come from the germline V gene (reference sequence). Trimming removed 3 bases at V and 5 bases at J, with 14 bases between. The CDR3 has 15 residues.

The table lists this clonotype with many counts. CDR3 protein: CSAKIPGLAKETQYF. In nucleotides, the CDR3 is TGCAGTGCTAAAATACCGGGACTAGCGAAGGAGACCCAGTACTTC. The V and J genes are TRBV20-1 and TRBJ2-5, with 10 bases aligning to TRBD2. Germline CDR1 is DFQATT and CDR2 is SNEGSKA (reference sequence). V dropped 4 bases and J dropped 5; count of bases not matched to a gene: 10. The CDR3 consists of 15 residues.